This TCR beta chain was recovered during a study of blood T cell repertoires in COVID-19. Study-level information: COVID-19 samples, acute and convalescent, were from the United States, Italy and Spain.

Sequencing used immunoSEQ multiplex PCR; TCRdb keeps in-frame clones, though not all of them. The sample has 200,000 or so clones, over 75% seen once; the top ten hold approximately 3.4%. This receptor was identified in a woman aged 18-29 years in a cohort exposed to, infected with or recovered from COVID-19 (not recorded which). The sequenced material came from PBMCs or T cells enriched from blood (not recorded which).

The CDR3 DNA is TGTGCCACCAGTGCGGGAGGGGAAGGCACCGGGGAGCTGTTTTTT. Translated: CATSAGGEGTGELFF. V usage is TRBV24-1 and J usage is TRBJ2-2, with 8 bases that match TRBD2. V lost 5 bases and J lost 4; bases outside the gene matches: 5. CDR1 and CDR2 from the germline V gene are KGHDR and SFDVKD. The CDR3 sequence is 15 residues long.